The 25 T cell receptor beta chains in this list originate from one sample, sequenced in a study of T cell responses to AZD1222 COVID-19 vaccine. Assay used: immunoSEQ multiplex PCR; TCRdb lists only in-frame clones, some missing. The sample includes about 110,000 clones, roughly 90% of them seen just once. The sequences come from peripheral blood, collected on day 0 of AZD1222 vaccination. Receptors originate from an adult in good health.

This chain links TRBV5-5 with TRBJ2-1; 12 bases align to TRBD2. CDR3 size: 18 residues. Germline V gives CDR1 SGHKS, CDR2 YYEKEE (reference sequence). The J segment lost 0 bases and the V segment lost 2 bases, leaving 6 bases of the junction unmatched. CDR3 bases: TGTGCCAGCAGCTTTCTCCTAGCGGGGGGGAGCTCCTACAATGAGCAGTTCTTC. Translating gives CASSFLLAGGSSYNEQFF.

The sample holds one count of this clone. The rearrangement uses TRBV9 and TRBJ2-7; 8 nucleotides line up with TRBD1. V gave up 3 bases and J gave up 0 bases; unmatched junction bases: 5. The CDR3 loop spans 15 amino acids. The germline V gene encodes CDR1 SGDLS and CDR2 YYNGEE. The CDR3 spells CASSGGDRTSYEQYF. CDR3 DNA: TGTGCCAGCAGCGGAGGGGACAGGACCTCCTACGAGCAGTACTTC. Using reference TRBV9 and TRBJ2-7 for the parts outside the CDR3, the full variable domain is DSGVTQTPKHLITATGQRVTLRCSPRSGDLSVYWYQQSLDQGLQFLIQYYNGEERAKGNILERFSAQQFPDLHSELNLSSLELGDSALYFCASSGGDRTSYEQYFGPGTRLTVT.

V usage is TRBV19 and J usage is TRBJ2-5; 9 bases map to TRBD1. Germline values: CDR1 LNHDA, CDR2 SQIVND (reference sequence). Unmatched junction bases numbered 4, after V lost 6 bases and J lost 5 bases. The length of the CDR3 is 13 residues. The chain's CDR3 is CASRGTGPETQYF. The CDR3 DNA reads TGTGCCAGTAGGGGGACAGGGCCGGAGACCCAGTACTTC.

The genes are TRBV7-9 and TRBJ1-2, with 8 positions matching TRBD1. Germline CDR1 SEHNR, CDR2 FQNEAQ (reference sequence). The CDR3 has 16 residues. J lost 7 bases, V lost 0 bases, and 10 bases had no gene match. CDR3 DNA: TGTGCCAGCAGCTTAGCATGGGGTCAGGGGGCGCTTGGCTACACCTTC. Translating gives CASSLAWGQGALGYTF.

The chain joins TRBV4-1 to TRBJ2-3, with D possibly being TRBD2 (6 bases). V was pared by 5 bases and J by 1 base, with 10 bases between. Germline values: CDR1 MGHRA, CDR2 YSYEKL. This CDR3 has 14 residues. In DNA, the CDR3 is TGCGCCAGCAGCTGGGGGGTCCGCACAGATACGCAGTATTTT. Protein product: CASSWGVRTDTQYF.

This chain connects TRBV28 to TRBJ1-1, with D unresolved. The germline gives CDR1 MDHEN, CDR2 SYDVKM. The V gene lost 11 bases and the J gene lost 2 bases, with 15 bases spanning the gap. The CDR3 contains 13 residues. As DNA, the CDR3 is TGTGCCGCTGGACGAGAAGAAAACACTGAAGCTTTCTTT. This sequence encodes CAAGREENTEAFF.

This clone came up once. The chain employs TRBV7-6 and TRBJ1-5, with TRBD1 as a possible D gene (5 bases). The germline V gene encodes CDR1 SGHVS and CDR2 FNYEAQ. V lost 1 base, J lost 7 bases, and 14 bases lay in between. This CDR3 has 15 amino acids. The CDR3: CASSLEGKGGQPQHF. The CDR3 bases are TGTGCCAGCAGCTTAGAGGGGAAAGGTGGGCAGCCCCAGCATTTT.

In this sample, this clone turned up once. DNA of the CDR3: TGCGCCAGCAGAGGGGCAGGGGGCAGGTACACTGAAGCTTTCTTT. Its translation: CASRGAGGRYTEAFF. The gene calls are TRBV10-2 and TRBJ1-1, with 8 positions matching TRBD1. The CDR3 has 15 residues. Trimming cost V 6 bases and J 3 bases; bases outside gene matches: 9. Per germline, CDR1 WSHSY and CDR2 SAAADI.

The chain joins TRBV6-5 to TRBJ2-1, with 8 positions matching TRBD1. The junction had 4 bases not matched to a gene; V was cut back by 6 bases and J by 0 bases. Germline V gene data show CDR1 as MNHEY and CDR2 as SVGAGI. CDR3 size: 15 residues. The CDR3 DNA reads TGTGCCAGCAGGGGACAGGTCAGCTCCTACAATGAGCAGTTCTTC. Translating it yields CASRGQVSSYNEQFF.

V usage is TRBV28 and J usage is TRBJ1-1, with TRBD1 matching 9 bases. The V gene's germline CDR1 is MDHEN and CDR2 SYDVKM. J was trimmed by 5 bases and V by 3 bases; bases with no gene match: 7. The CDR3 is made up of 15 amino acids. The CDR3 DNA sequence: TGTGCCAGCAGTTTGCAAGGACAGGGGTTGACTGAAGCTTTCTTT. Its protein product is CASSLQGQGLTEAFF.

The V and J genes are TRBV12-5 and TRBJ2-1; D is undetermined. Per the germline V gene, CDR1 is LGHNT and CDR2 is FRNRAP. CDR3 length equals 13 residues. Trimming cost V 1 base and J 7 bases, with 8 bases left between them. The CDR3 DNA reads TGTGCTAGTGGTTTGGGCCGAGGTAATGAGCAGTTCTTC. This gives the protein CASGLGRGNEQFF.

The chain joins TRBV4-1 to TRBJ2-7, with D possibly TRBD1 on 6 matching bases. V lost 4 bases and J lost 4, with 14 bases in between. Germline V gene sequence: CDR1 MGHRA, CDR2 YSYEKL. The CDR3 runs to 14 residues. The CDR3 spells CASSPARGSYEQYF. DNA of the CDR3: TGCGCCAGCAGCCCGGCCAGGGGATCATACGAGCAGTACTTC.

The chain employs TRBV29-1 and TRBJ1-2; 10 bases map to TRBD1. Per germline, CDR1 SQVTM and CDR2 ANQGSEA. With 3 bases clipped from V and 4 bases from J, the junction kept 11 bases outside the gene matches. CDR3 length: 16 amino acids. The CDR3 sequence is CSVDGTGEETGYGYTF. DNA of the CDR3: TGCAGCGTTGACGGGACAGGGGAAGAAACGGGCTATGGCTACACCTTC. The full variable domain, with the rest looked up from reference TRBV29-1 and TRBJ1-2, is SAVISQKPSRDICQRGTSLTIQCQVDSQVTMMFWYRQQPGQSLTLIATANQGSEATYESGFVIDKFPISRPNLTFSTLTVSNMSPEDSSIYLCSVDGTGEETGYGYTFGSGTRLTVV.

Only a few counts were recorded for this clone. V gene TRBV28 combines with J gene TRBJ1-1; possibly TRBD1 for D (6 bases). The germline V gene has CDR1 MDHEN and CDR2 SYDVKM. V shed 2 bases and J shed 1 base, with 11 bases lying between them. The CDR3 totals 15 residues. The CDR3 loop is CASSLGGRGNTEAFF. The DNA of the CDR3 is TGTGCCAGCAGTTTAGGGGGGCGAGGGAACACTGAAGCTTTCTTT. Combining the CDR3 with reference TRBV28 and TRBJ1-1 gives the whole variable domain DVKVTQSSRYLVKRTGEKVFLECVQDMDHENMFWYRQDPGLGLRLIYFSYDVKMKEKGDIPEGYSVSREKKERFSLILESASTNQTSMYLCASSLGGRGNTEAFFGQGTRLTVV.

The rearrangement joins TRBV29-1 to TRBJ1-4; D is undetermined. V was clipped by 4 bases and J by 4 bases, with 7 bases between them. CDR1 and CDR2 (germline): SQVTM, ANQGSEA. The CDR3 extends over 12 amino acids. CDR3 nucleotides: TGCAGCGTTGGCGGGGTTAATGAAAAACTGTTTTTT. It is translated as CSVGGVNEKLFF.

For this clone: Other DNA sequences in the same sample also yield this CDR3. V gene TRBV7-9 combines with J gene TRBJ1-3; D remains unclear. V was clipped by 1 base and J by 4 bases, with 8 bases between them. There are 14 residues in the CDR3. Per the germline V gene, CDR1 is SEHNR and CDR2 is FQNEAQ (reference sequence). In nucleotides, the CDR3 is TGTGCCAGCAGCTTAGGCGGCTCCGGAAACACCATATATTTT. Translating it yields CASSLGGSGNTIYF.

The V gene is TRBV2, the J gene TRBJ2-1; weak D call: TRBD2 (5 bases). There are 13 residues in the CDR3. The V and J ends lost 5 bases and 6 bases respectively, with 11 bases between them. CDR1 and CDR2 from the germline V gene are SNHLY and FYNNEI. The CDR3 coding sequence is TGTGCCAGCAGTAAAACTAGTCCCAATGAGCAGTTCTTC. It encodes CASSKTSPNEQFF.

The chain employs TRBV9 and TRBJ2-3; 8 positions agree with TRBD2. The CDR3 is 15 residues long. Per germline, CDR1 SGDLS and CDR2 YYNGEE. Germline trimming cut 4 bases from V and 0 bases from J; bases unmatched to any gene: 4. In DNA, the CDR3 is TGTGCCAGCAGCCCAAGCGGGGGTAGCACAGATACGCAGTATTTT. It is translated as CASSPSGGSTDTQYF. Combining the CDR3 with reference TRBV9 and TRBJ2-3 gives the whole variable domain DSGVTQTPKHLITATGQRVTLRCSPRSGDLSVYWYQQSLDQGLQFLIQYYNGEERAKGNILERFSAQQFPDLHSELNLSSLELGDSALYFCASSPSGGSTDTQYFGPGTRLTVL.

The V call is TRBV28, the J call TRBJ1-4; D not resolved. Germline CDR1 and CDR2: MDHEN and SYDVKM. Deletions cut 5 bases from V and 9 bases from J, with 10 bases between. This CDR3 has 12 amino acids. The CDR3 coding sequence is TGTGCCAGCAGTCAAACCTCCAAAAAACTGTTTTTT. It is translated as CASSQTSKKLFF.

The rearrangement uses TRBV10-1 and TRBJ1-2; D is uncertain. Looked up from germline, CDR1 is WNHNN and CDR2 is SYGVQD (reference sequence). The CDR3 loop spans 15 amino acids. V was pared by 3 bases and J by 5 bases, with 16 bases between. CDR3 nucleotide sequence: TGCGCCAGCAGTGATGAGGGAGTTCCTCCTTATGGCTACACCTTC. Translated: CASSDEGVPPYGYTF.

The CDR3 here is CASSSWTGFGEAFF. The DNA for the CDR3 is TGTGCCAGCAGCTCATGGACAGGGTTCGGTGAAGCTTTCTTT. The chain couples TRBV9 to TRBJ1-1; TRBD1 matches at 8 bases. With V trimmed by 4 bases and J by 7 bases, 9 bases remained unmatched. Per germline, CDR1 SGDLS and CDR2 YYNGEE. There are 14 residues in the CDR3.

The CDR3 coding sequence is TGTGCCACCAGTGGAGACAGGGATCACTATGGCTACACCTTC. Amino acids: CATSGDRDHYGYTF. This chain links TRBV24-1 with TRBJ1-2; 7 bases align to TRBD1. The CDR3 is 14 residues long. V shed 5 bases, J shed 3 bases, and the junction held 5 bases outside the gene matches. Germline V gives CDR1 KGHDR, CDR2 SFDVKD.

This clone was recorded once. The chain couples TRBV11-2 to TRBJ2-1; 12 positions match TRBD2. From germline, CDR1 is SGHAT and CDR2 FQNNGV. The CDR3 is 16 amino acids. V lost 5 bases to trimming and J lost 7 bases; unmatched junction nucleotides: 9. CDR3 DNA sequence: TGTGCCAGCAGCCCCTGGACTAGCGGGGTGGGGAATGAGCAGTTCTTC. This translates into CASSPWTSGVGNEQFF.

V is TRBV7-2 and J is TRBJ2-6; D call uncertain. The CDR3 totals 14 residues. CDR1 is SGHTA and CDR2 is FQGNSA in the germline V gene. The V end was cut by 1 base, the J end by 4 bases, with 5 bases between. CDR3 DNA: TGTGCCAGCAGCTTAGTCCCAGGGGCCAACGTCCTGACTTTC. It yields the protein CASSLVPGANVLTF.

This clone appeared a few times. The rearrangement links TRBV5-1 to TRBJ1-3; TRBD1 matches at 7 bases. The CDR3 covers 16 residues. The germline V gene has CDR1 SGHRS and CDR2 YFSETQ. With V trimmed by 3 bases and J by 2 bases, 8 bases remained unmatched. The CDR3 reads CASSSLEGAAGNTIYF. For the CDR3, the DNA is TGCGCCAGCAGCTCCCTGGAGGGGGCGGCTGGAAACACCATATATTTT.